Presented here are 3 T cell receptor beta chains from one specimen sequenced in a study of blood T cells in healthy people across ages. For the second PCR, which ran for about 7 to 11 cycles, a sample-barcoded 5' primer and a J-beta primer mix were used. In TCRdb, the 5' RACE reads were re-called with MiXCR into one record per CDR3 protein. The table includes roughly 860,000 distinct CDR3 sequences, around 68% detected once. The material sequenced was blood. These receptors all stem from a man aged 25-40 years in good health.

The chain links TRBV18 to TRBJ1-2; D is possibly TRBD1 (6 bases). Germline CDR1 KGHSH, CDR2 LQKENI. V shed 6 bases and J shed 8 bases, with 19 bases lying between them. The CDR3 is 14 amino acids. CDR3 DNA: TGTGCCAGCTCCCCATCGGCTCAGGGACAAGGCTACACCTTC. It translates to CASSPSAQGQGYTF.

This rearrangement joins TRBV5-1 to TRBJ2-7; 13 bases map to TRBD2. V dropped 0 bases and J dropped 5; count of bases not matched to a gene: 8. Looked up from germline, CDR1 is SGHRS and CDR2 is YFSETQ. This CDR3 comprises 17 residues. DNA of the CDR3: TGCGCCAGCAGCTTGGTTGGACTAGCGGGGGACGGTAACGAGCAGTACTTC. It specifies CASSLVGLAGDGNEQYF.

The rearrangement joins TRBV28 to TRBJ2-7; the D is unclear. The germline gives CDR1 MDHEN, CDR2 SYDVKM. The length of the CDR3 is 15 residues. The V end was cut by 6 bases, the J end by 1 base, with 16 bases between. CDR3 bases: TGTGCCAGCAGCCCCTCGCATACAGCATCCTACGAGCAGTACTTC. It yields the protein CASSPSHTASYEQYF.